The T cell receptor (beta chain) under discussion was sequenced for a study of T cells in Graves' hyperthyroidism and ophthalmopathy. Study results and caveats: Stable hyperthyroidism was separated from ophthalmopathy by a model based on 13 V-J features. Researchers found most expanded thyroid clonotypes above 0.001 in blood as well. Ophthalmopathy got predicted by the model a median approximately 6.3 months before its onset.

The PBMCs had their origin in 10 ml of fresh peripheral blood. Regions amplified from RNA transcripts were the TCR beta CDR3 regions. Initially, a first-round RT-PCR of the TCR CDR3 employed the HTBI primer set. TCRdb independently ran MiXCR on the multiplex PCR reads; one entry per CDR3 protein. The sample contains 400,000 to 600,000 distinct CDR3 sequences, around 16% of which appear only once. In regard to this clonotype: As yet, its antigen is unknown.

The germline gives CDR1 DFQATT, CDR2 SNEGSKA (reference sequence). V lost 3 bases, J lost 6 bases, and 14 bases stayed unmatched. The CDR3 contains 15 residues. The chain employs TRBV20-1 and TRBJ2-7; 7 nucleotides align to TRBD1. Sequencing was done on a sample of blood. This TCR came from a woman aged 25-40 years with Graves' ophthalmopathy. In DNA, the CDR3 is TGCAGTGCTAGCCTGTTGACAGGGCTTAATGCCGAGCAGTACTTC. Translation: CSASLLTGLNAEQYF.